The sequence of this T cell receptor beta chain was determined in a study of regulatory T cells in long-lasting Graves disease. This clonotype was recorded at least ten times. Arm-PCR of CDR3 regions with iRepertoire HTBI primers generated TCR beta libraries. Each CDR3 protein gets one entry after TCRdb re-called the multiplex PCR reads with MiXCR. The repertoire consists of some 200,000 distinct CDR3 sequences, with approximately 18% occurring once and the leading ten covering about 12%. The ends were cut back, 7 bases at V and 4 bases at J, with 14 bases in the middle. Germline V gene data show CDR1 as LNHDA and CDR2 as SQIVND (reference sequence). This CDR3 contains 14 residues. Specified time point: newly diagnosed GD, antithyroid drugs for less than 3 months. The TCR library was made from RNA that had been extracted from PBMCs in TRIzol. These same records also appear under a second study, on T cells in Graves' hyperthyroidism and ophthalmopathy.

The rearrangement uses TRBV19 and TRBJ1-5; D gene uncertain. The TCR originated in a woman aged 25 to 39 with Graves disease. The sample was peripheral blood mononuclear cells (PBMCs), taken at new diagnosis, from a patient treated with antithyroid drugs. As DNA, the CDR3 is TGTGCCAGTAAAGGTACAATGTGGAATCAGCCCCAGCATTTT. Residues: CASKGTMWNQPQHF.